The 8 T cell receptor beta chains in this list originate from one sample, sequenced in a study of blood T cell repertoires in COVID-19. Assay: immunoSEQ multiplex PCR; the TCRdb copy retains only in-frame clones and omits some. The table lists approximately 200,000 clones, approximately 85% of them singletons. Source material: peripheral blood. Receptors were obtained from a human donor with active or convalescent COVID-19. The donor label of this sample is uncertain.

The rearrangement joins TRBV7-3 to TRBJ2-2, with TRBD1 identical over 8 bases. This CDR3 region has 16 residues. CDR1 and CDR2 (germline): SGHTA, FQGTGA. With V trimmed by 0 bases and J by 5 bases, 5 bases remained unmatched. The CDR3, as DNA: TGTGCCAGCAGCTTAACGGCACAGGGGGGAACCGGGGAGCTGTTTTTT. Its translation is CASSLTAQGGTGELFF.

This chain uses TRBV10-3 with TRBJ1-6, with 10 bases matching TRBD1. From germline, CDR1 is ENHRY and CDR2 SYGVKD. The length of the CDR3 is 16 residues. J gave up 10 bases and V 4 bases, and 10 bases lay outside the gene matches. CDR3 DNA sequence: TGTGCCATCAGTGCCCTTTCTCGGGGACAGGGGTCACCCCTCCACTTT. Amino acids: CAISALSRGQGSPLHF.

V gene TRBV3-1 (or the pseudogene TRBV3-2) combines with J gene TRBJ2-5; D unresolved. Germline V gene lookup returns CDR1 LGHDT and CDR2 YNNKEL (reference sequence). With 1 base removed from V and 3 bases from J, the gap between germline ends came to 6 bases. CDR3 length: 13 amino acids. The CDR3 reads CASSQGPEETQYF. The CDR3 DNA follows: TGTGCCAGCAGCCAAGGTCCGGAAGAGACCCAGTACTTC.

The chain recombines TRBV18 with TRBJ2-2; 8 nucleotides agree with TRBD1. Unmatched junction bases numbered 4, after V lost 6 bases and J lost 1 base. In germline, CDR1 is KGHSH, CDR2 LQKENI. The CDR3 is 15 residues long. CDR3 in DNA: TGTGCCAGCTCTGCCGGGACAGGGAACACCGGGGAGCTGTTTTTT. This gives the protein CASSAGTGNTGELFF.

The chain employs TRBV28 and TRBJ2-3, with TRBD2 matching over 10 bases. CDR1 is MDHEN, CDR2 SYDVKM, per germline. J was trimmed by 8 bases and V by 5 bases; bases with no gene match: 4. The CDR3 length is 13 residues. The CDR3 protein is CASSPSGGRTQYF. In nucleotides, the CDR3 is TGTGCCAGCAGTCCTAGCGGGGGTCGTACGCAGTATTTT.

The chain couples TRBV5-1 to TRBJ2-1; TRBD1 matches 7 bases. Per the germline V gene, CDR1 is SGHRS and CDR2 is YFSETQ. This CDR3 is 13 amino acids long. V lost 4 bases and J lost 15; bases outside the gene matches: 13. The CDR3 spells CASSPAGQVDLFF. The CDR3 nucleotides read TGCGCCAGCAGCCCGGCCGGACAGGTTGATTTGTTCTTC.

This clone was recorded only once. The chain uses TRBV4-2 and TRBJ2-7; TRBD2 matches at 10 bases. This CDR3 spans 16 amino acids. Germline CDR1 reads LGHNA; CDR2 reads YNFKEQ. Trimming at V came to 0 bases and at J to 2 bases, leaving 4 bases not matched to a gene. The CDR3 DNA sequence: TGTGCCAGCAGCCAAGAAGGTCTAGCGGGAGCCTACGAGCAGTACTTC. Translating gives CASSQEGLAGAYEQYF.

The chain carries TRBV30 and TRBJ1-6; D perhaps matches TRBD1 (5 bases). The CDR3 length is 19 residues. Germline V gives CDR1 GTSNPN, CDR2 SVGIG (reference sequence). The V gene lost 4 bases and the J gene lost 0 bases, with 22 bases spanning the gap. The CDR3 bases are TGTGCCTGGACTCGGGACTCCCGTAGGATCATCTCCTATAATTCACCCCTCCACTTT. Translating gives CAWTRDSRRIISYNSPLHF.